This T cell receptor (beta chain) came from a study of CD8 T cells in ankylosing spondylitis. Study-wide points: Before this, some motif variants had been reported in reactive arthritis synovial fluid and blood. There was a TCR beta motif, made of several highly homologous variants, that appeared characteristic of ankylosing spondylitis blood.

Trimming shortened V by 0 bases and J by 0 bases, and 12 bases separated the two germline ends. The CDR3 is 17 residues long. The V gene's germline CDR1 is LGHNA and CDR2 YNFKEQ. As regards this clonotype: Its antigen is undetermined.

It was by quantitative 5'-RACE with molecular barcodes that TCR beta libraries were made. TCRdb processed the 5' RACE reads anew with MiXCR; each CDR3 protein has one entry. This table has under 950,000 distinct CDR3 sequences, around 20% appearing once. The gene calls are TRBV4-2 and TRBJ2-4, with D maybe TRBD2 (6 bases). This clonotype was sampled from a male donor with ankylosing spondylitis. The sample taken for sequencing was blood, either unsorted or a sorted T cell fraction (not recorded which). CDR3 DNA: TGTGCCAGCAGCCAAGATATCGGGGGACTAGCCAAAAACATTCAGTACTTC. This codes for CASSQDIGGLAKNIQYF.